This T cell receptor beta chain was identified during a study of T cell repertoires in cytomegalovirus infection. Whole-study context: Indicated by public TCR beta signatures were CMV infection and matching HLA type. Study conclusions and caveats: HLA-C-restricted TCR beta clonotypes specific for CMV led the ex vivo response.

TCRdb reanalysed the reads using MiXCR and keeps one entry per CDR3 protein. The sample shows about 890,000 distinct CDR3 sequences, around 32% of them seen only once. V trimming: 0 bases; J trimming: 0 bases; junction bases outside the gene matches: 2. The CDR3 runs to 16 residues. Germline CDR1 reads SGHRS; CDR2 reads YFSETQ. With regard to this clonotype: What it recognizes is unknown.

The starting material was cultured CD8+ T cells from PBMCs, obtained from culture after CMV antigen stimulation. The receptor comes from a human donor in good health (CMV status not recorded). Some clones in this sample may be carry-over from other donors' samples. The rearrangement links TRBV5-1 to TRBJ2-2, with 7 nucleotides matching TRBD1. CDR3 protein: CASSLAGTANTGELFF. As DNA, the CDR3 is TGCGCCAGCAGCTTGGCCGGGACAGCGAACACCGGGGAGCTGTTTTTT.